The 30 T cell receptor beta chains below come from one sample, sequenced in a study of Graves' ophthalmopathy and Graves' hyperthyroidism. The authors amplified TCR beta CDR3 regions, and they did so from RNA transcripts for repertoire sequencing. The library came from an HTBI-primed first-round RT-PCR and a second-round multiplex PCR. Each CDR3 protein is one row after TCRdb ran MiXCR on the multiplex PCR reads. The data hold over 450,000 distinct CDR3 sequences, with roughly an eighth observed a single time. Specimen: blood. The receptors derive from a woman aged 25 to 39 with Graves' ophthalmopathy.

The chain has TRBV6-2 or TRBV6-3 and TRBJ2-2; D is possibly TRBD2 (5 bases). Germline-derived CDR1 and CDR2 are MNHEY and SVGEGT. V gave up 7 bases and J gave up 3 bases, with 24 bases separating them. The CDR3 contains 18 residues. The CDR3 DNA sequence: TGTGCCAGCAACCTAAAAATCGTATCCCTGGAGGACACCGGGGAGCTGTTTTTT. This sequence encodes CASNLKIVSLEDTGELFF.

This clonotype was counted at least ten times. The chain joins TRBV28 to TRBJ1-2; D is ambiguous. V was cut by 3 bases and J by 7 bases, with 18 bases left in between. CDR3 length: 15 residues. From germline, CDR1 is MDHEN and CDR2 SYDVKM. CDR3 in DNA: TGTGCCAGCAGTTTGGATGGGTTGGCCCGCTCTGGCTACACCTTC. Its protein product is CASSLDGLARSGYTF.

This clonotype was counted ten times or more. The genes are TRBV12-3 or TRBV12-4 and TRBJ2-5; 7 nucleotides match TRBD2. There are 14 residues in the CDR3. The junction had 3 bases not matched to a gene; V was cut back by 2 bases and J by 3 bases. In DNA form, the CDR3 reads TGTGCCAGCAGTTTAAAGGCGGGAGAAGAGACCCAGTACTTC. This encodes CASSLKAGEETQYF.

This clonotype came up many times. V and J are TRBV20-1 and TRBJ1-1; tentatively, D is TRBD1 (6 bases). The CDR3 is 14 residues long. Trimming took off 5 bases at V and 1 base at J, with 14 bases between the two ends. CDR1 DFQATT and CDR2 SNEGSKA come from the germline V gene (reference sequence). The CDR3, as DNA: TGCAGTGCTCACCTCCGGACAGCGAACACTGAAGCTTTCTTT. Translating it yields CSAHLRTANTEAFF.

The table lists this clonotype with a count of one. This chain joins TRBV12-3 or TRBV12-4 and TRBJ1-1; a possible D gene is TRBD1 (6 bases). This CDR3 has 13 amino acids. V shed 5 bases and J shed 5 bases, with 12 bases lying between them. The CDR3 reads CASSRIGGTEAFF. The CDR3 region has the DNA TGTGCCAGCAGTCGTATAGGGGGGACTGAAGCTTTCTTT.

This clonotype was counted many times. The rearrangement uses TRBV6-5 and TRBJ2-4; no definite D call. The CDR3 loop spans 13 amino acids. V was cut by 0 bases and J by 8 bases, with 8 bases left in between. The germline gives CDR1 MNHEY, CDR2 SVGAGI. Written as DNA, the CDR3 is TGTGCCAGCAGTTACTCGAGGATGGACATTCAGTACTTC. Translating it yields CASSYSRMDIQYF.

This clonotype was seen repeatedly, ten times or more. Being one base from a much bigger clone, this may be a read error. This chain connects TRBV12-3 or TRBV12-4 to TRBJ2-5; D possibly corresponds to TRBD1 (6 bases). The CDR3 runs 14 residues. The CDR3 is CASSLWTAQETKYF. DNA of the CDR3: TGTGCCAGCAGTTTATGGACAGCCCAAGAGACCAAGTACTTC.

The V call is TRBV30, the J call TRBJ1-2, with unresolved D. V was pared by 8 bases and J by 6 bases, with 13 bases between. Germline V gives CDR1 GTSNPN, CDR2 SVGIG (reference sequence). The CDR3 has 11 amino acids. In DNA, the CDR3 is TGTGCCGGATACGGTTTAGATGGCTACACCTTC. This sequence encodes CAGYGLDGYTF. Looking up the rest from reference TRBV30 and TRBJ1-2 gives the full variable domain: SQTIHQWPATLVQPVGSPLSLECTVEGTSNPNLYWYRQAAGRGLQLLFYSVGIGQISSEVPQNLSASRPQDRQFILSSKKLLLSDSGFYLCAGYGLDGYTFGSGTRLTVV.

A word on this clonotype: A read error may explain this, as a much larger clone is one base away. As DNA, the CDR3 is TGTGTCAGCAGCGCTCCGTACCAAGAGACCCAGTACTTC. Translation gives CVSSAPYQETQYF. V is TRBV4-2 and J is TRBJ2-5, with D unresolved. CDR1 is LGHNA and CDR2 is YNFKEQ in the germline V gene. The CDR3 totals 13 residues.

Turning to this clonotype: A read error may account for a junction end that differs from germline. The chain is built from TRBV28 and TRBJ2-7; 7 nucleotides align to TRBD1. Germline CDR1 reads MDHEN; CDR2 reads SYDVKM. The CDR3 loop spans 15 amino acids. The DNA for the CDR3 is TGTGCCAGCAGTTCGGGACAGATCTGTACCTACGATCAGTACTTC. This encodes CASSSGQICTYDQYF. The whole variable domain, filled in from reference TRBV28 and TRBJ2-7, reads DVKVTQSSRYLVKRTGEKVFLECVQDMDHENMFWYRQDPGLGLRLIYFSYDVKMKEKGDIPEGYSVSREKKERFSLILESASTNQTSMYLCASSSGQICTYDQYFGPGTRLTVT.

This clonotype was counted ten times or more. CDR3 DNA sequence: TGTGCCAGCAGCCAAGGACAGGGAGGCTGGTACGAGCAGTACTTC. This sequence encodes CASSQGQGGWYEQYF. The V and J genes are TRBV3-1 and TRBJ2-7, with a weak D call TRBD1 (7 bases). The CDR3 loop spans 15 amino acids. The ends were cut back, 1 base at V and 4 bases at J, with 14 bases in the middle. Germline V lookup: CDR1 LGHDT, CDR2 YNNKEL (reference sequence).

This clonotype was recorded many times. The CDR3 protein is CASSQQGATEAFF. CDR3 nucleotide sequence: TGTGCCAGCAGCCAGCAGGGGGCAACTGAAGCTTTCTTT. The chain couples TRBV7-9 to TRBJ1-1; 8 nucleotides align to TRBD1. CDR3 length: 13 residues. V was pared by 5 bases and J by 5 bases, with 4 bases of the junction left unmatched. Per germline, CDR1 SEHNR and CDR2 FQNEAQ (reference sequence).

Ten or more counts support this clonotype. The chain carries TRBV5-1 and TRBJ1-1, with TRBD1 matching 12 bases. The CDR3 contains 17 residues. V dropped 4 bases and J dropped 0; count of bases not matched to a gene: 7. Germline assignment: CDR1 SGHRS and CDR2 YFSETQ. CDR3 DNA: TGCGCCAGCAGCCGCGAAGGGACAGGGGGCATGAACACTGAAGCTTTCTTT. Translating gives CASSREGTGGMNTEAFF.

This clonotype occurred many times. The genes are TRBV12-5 and TRBJ2-5; D is perhaps TRBD2 (6 bases). The CDR3 consists of 14 residues. CDR1 LGHNT and CDR2 FRNRAP come from the germline V gene. V gave up 8 bases and J gave up 1 base, with 14 bases separating them. The CDR3 region is CASSPAGLQETQYF. CDR3 sequence (DNA): TGTGCTAGTTCCCCCGCGGGGCTCCAAGAGACCCAGTACTTC.

In this sample, this clonotype turned up many times. J is TRBJ2-7 and V is TRBV28, with D perhaps assigned TRBD1 or TRBD2 (5 bases each). Trimming cost V 8 bases and J 4 bases, with 24 bases left between them. The CDR3 extends over 16 amino acids. CDR1 is MDHEN and CDR2 is SYDVKM in the germline V gene. The CDR3 spells CASPFRDPELDYEQYF. CDR3 DNA: TGTGCCAGCCCGTTCCGGGACCCCGAGTTAGATTACGAGCAGTACTTC.

This clonotype has just a few counts. The rearrangement joins TRBV19 to TRBJ1-4; 9 bases align to TRBD1. This CDR3 comprises 13 residues. CDR1 is LNHDA and CDR2 is SQIVND in the germline V gene (reference sequence). The J segment lost 7 bases and the V segment lost 5 bases, leaving 2 bases of the junction unmatched. CDR3 sequence reads: CASSSDRGEKLFF. The CDR3 DNA reads TGTGCCAGTAGTTCGGACAGGGGTGAAAAACTGTTTTTT. Using reference TRBV19 and TRBJ1-4 for the parts outside the CDR3, the full variable domain is DGGITQSPKYLFRKEGQNVTLSCEQNLNHDAMYWYRQDPGQGLRLIYYSQIVNDFQKGDIAEGYSVSREKKESFPLTVTSAQKNPTAFYLCASSSDRGEKLFFGSGTQLSVL.

This clonotype was seen ten or more times. V and J are TRBV12-3 or TRBV12-4 and TRBJ2-2, with D possibly called TRBD1 or TRBD2 (5 bases each). CDR3 size: 14 residues. Trimming stripped 5 bases from V and 1 base from J, with 8 bases between. CDR3 region: CASSRDGNTGELFF. CDR3 DNA: TGTGCCAGCAGTCGGGACGGGAACACCGGGGAGCTGTTTTTT.

This clonotype has ten or more counts. The chain carries TRBV27 and TRBJ2-4, with a possible D match to TRBD1 (5 bases). CDR1 is MNHEY, CDR2 SMNVEV, per germline (reference sequence). The CDR3 sequence is 16 residues long. The V and J ends lost 3 bases and 0 bases respectively, with 12 bases between them. As DNA, the CDR3 is TGTGCCAGCAGTTTGCAGGGAACTTTAGCCAAAAACATTCAGTACTTC. Amino acid sequence: CASSLQGTLAKNIQYF.

The J gene is TRBJ1-2, the V gene TRBV12-5; no clear D gene. The CDR3 has 16 amino acids. Germline V gene sequence: CDR1 LGHNT, CDR2 FRNRAP. V lost 0 bases and J 0 bases, leaving 11 bases between the germline ends. The CDR3 bases are TGTGCTAGTGGTTTGGTACCTACGGATGCTAACTATGGCTACACCTTC. It yields the protein CASGLVPTDANYGYTF.

This clonotype showed up many times. The gene calls are TRBV11-2 and TRBJ2-7; D uncertain. Germline values: CDR1 SGHAT, CDR2 FQNNGV. This CDR3 is 15 amino acids long. V lost 5 bases and J 3 bases, leaving 17 bases between the germline ends. The chain's CDR3 is CASSVHSSPLYEQYF. The DNA of the CDR3 is TGTGCCAGCAGCGTCCATTCTAGTCCCCTCTACGAGCAGTACTTC.

The sample holds a few counts of this clonotype. The gene calls are TRBV30 and TRBJ2-7; 10 bases are shared with TRBD1. The V and J ends lost 2 bases and 4 bases, in that order; junction bases with no gene match: 5. Looked up from germline, CDR1 is GTSNPN and CDR2 is SVGIG (reference sequence). The CDR3 runs 14 residues. The DNA of the CDR3 is TGTGCCTGGAGTACGACAGGGGGCGGGTACGAGCAGTACTTC. Translated: CAWSTTGGGYEQYF. The whole variable domain, remainder taken from reference TRBV30 and TRBJ2-7, is SQTIHQWPATLVQPVGSPLSLECTVEGTSNPNLYWYRQAAGRGLQLLFYSVGIGQISSEVPQNLSASRPQDRQFILSSKKLLLSDSGFYLCAWSTTGGGYEQYFGPGTRLTVT.

This clonotype was recorded only once. The chain has TRBV6-5 and TRBJ1-1; D is ambiguous. Germline V gene sequence: CDR1 MNHEY, CDR2 SVGAGI. The CDR3 spans 11 residues. V shed 2 bases and J shed 7 bases, with 5 bases lying between them. This CDR3 is CASSYGREAFF. Here the CDR3 DNA reads TGTGCCAGCAGTTACGGCCGTGAAGCTTTCTTT.

This clonotype turned up a few times. The chain has TRBV19 and TRBJ1-1; TRBD1 is a possible D gene (5 bases). Germline loops: CDR1 LNHDA, CDR2 SQIVND (reference sequence). The CDR3 totals 14 residues. The germline V and J ends were trimmed by 3 bases and 4 bases, with 12 bases remaining between them. CDR3 amino acids: CASSITAGGTEAFF. The CDR3 coding sequence is TGTGCCAGTAGTATCACCGCGGGGGGCACTGAAGCTTTCTTT.

Comment on this clonotype: A much larger clonotype is one base distant, so this may be a read error. The rearrangement joins TRBV29-1 to TRBJ2-2, with D tentatively TRBD1 (6 bases). The germline CDR1 and CDR2 sequences are SQVTM and ANQGSEA. CDR3 length equals 13 residues. This chain's CDR3 is CSIEDSNTGELFF. The DNA of the CDR3 is TGCAGCATTGAGGACAGTAACACCGGGGAGCTGTTTTTT.

This chain links TRBV6-5 with TRBJ2-2, with TRBD2 identical over 9 bases. Germline V gene data show CDR1 as MNHEY and CDR2 as SVGAGI. Trimming removed 2 bases from V and 7 bases from J; junction bases left unmatched: 5. The CDR3 is 15 residues long. The CDR3 coding sequence is TGTGCCAGCAGTTACAGAGCGGGAGGTGGCGGGGAGCTGTTTTTT. Its protein is CASSYRAGGGGELFF.

This clonotype was found many times. The rearrangement joins TRBV9 to TRBJ1-5; D uncertain. CDR1 and CDR2 (germline): SGDLS, YYNGEE. The V gene lost 0 bases and the J gene lost 2 bases, with 9 bases spanning the gap. CDR3 size: 15 residues. CDR3 amino acids: CASSVDSEGNQPQHF. CDR3 sequence (DNA): TGTGCCAGCAGCGTAGATAGCGAGGGCAATCAGCCCCAGCATTTT.

The chain employs TRBV5-1 and TRBJ1-2; 11 bases line up with TRBD1. CDR1 SGHRS and CDR2 YFSETQ come from the germline V gene. Trimming cost V 2 bases and J 6 bases; bases outside gene matches: 6. CDR3 length: 15 residues. Here the CDR3 reads CASSFAPGQGDGYTF. CDR3 in DNA: TGCGCCAGCAGCTTCGCGCCGGGACAGGGGGATGGCTACACCTTC.

The sample holds many counts of this clonotype. This chain links TRBV7-2 with TRBJ2-2; no clear D. The V end was cut by 5 bases, the J end by 1 base, with 5 bases between. This CDR3 has 13 amino acids. Germline values: CDR1 SGHTA, CDR2 FQGNSA. The CDR3 region has the DNA TGTGCCAGCAGCACCCGGAACACCGGGGAGCTGTTTTTT. Amino acid sequence: CASSTRNTGELFF.

This clonotype occurred many times. The gene calls are TRBV20-1 and TRBJ1-1, with D hard to call. Looked up from germline, CDR1 is DFQATT and CDR2 is SNEGSKA (reference sequence). CDR3 length: 13 residues. Trimming left V 3 bases short and J 5 bases short, with 13 bases between. The CDR3 DNA reads TGCAGTGCTAGTGAGACTCAAAAGACTGAAGCTTTCTTT. Protein product: CSASETQKTEAFF.

This clonotype has a count of ten or more. The chain carries TRBV10-1 and TRBJ2-5; unclear D gene. Trimming pared 7 bases from V and 2 bases from J, leaving 8 bases between. Germline CDR1 is WNHNN and CDR2 is SYGVQD (reference sequence). The length of the CDR3 is 12 residues. The CDR3 here is CASNDFQETQYF. The CDR3 nucleotides are TGCGCCAGCAATGACTTTCAAGAGACCCAGTACTTC.